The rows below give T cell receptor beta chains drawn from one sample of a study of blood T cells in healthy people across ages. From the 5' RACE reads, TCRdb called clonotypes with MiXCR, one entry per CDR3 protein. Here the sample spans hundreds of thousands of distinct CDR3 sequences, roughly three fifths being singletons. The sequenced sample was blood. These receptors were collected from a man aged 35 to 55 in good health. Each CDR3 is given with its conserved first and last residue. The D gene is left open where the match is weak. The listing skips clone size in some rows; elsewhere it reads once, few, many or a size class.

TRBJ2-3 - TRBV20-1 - CSASGQGMDTQYF TGCAGTGCTAGTGGGCAGGGAATGGATACGCAGTATTTT
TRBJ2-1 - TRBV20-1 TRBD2 CSARGGGVYNEQFF TGCAGTGCTAGAGGGGGGGGAGTTTACAATGAGCAGTTCTTC
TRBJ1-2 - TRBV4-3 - CASSPVGLNNYGYTF TGCGCCAGCAGCCCAGTCGGTCTAAATAACTATGGCTACACCTTC
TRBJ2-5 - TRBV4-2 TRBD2 CASSQESTSGGRGTQYF TGTGCCAGCAGCCAAGAATCGACTAGCGGGGGTCGGGGGACCCAGTACTTC
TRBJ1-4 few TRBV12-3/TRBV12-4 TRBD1 CASRPTGGSNEKLFF TGTGCCAGCAGGCCGACAGGGGGATCTAATGAAAAACTGTTTTTT
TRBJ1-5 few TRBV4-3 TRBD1 CASSLGTGTNQPQHF TGCGCTAGCAGCCTTGGGACAGGGACAAATCAGCCCCAGCATTTT
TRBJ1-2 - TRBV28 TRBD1 CASWGQGPYGYTF TGTGCCAGCTGGGGACAGGGGCCCTATGGCTACACCTTC
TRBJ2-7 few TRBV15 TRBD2 CATSRGAGVGSYEQYF TGTGCCACCAGCAGAGGGGCGGGAGTAGGCTCCTACGAGCAGTACTTC
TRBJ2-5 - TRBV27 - CASSLASQQETQYF TGTGCCAGCAGTTTAGCCTCTCAACAAGAGACCCAGTACTTC
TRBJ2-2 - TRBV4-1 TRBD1 CASSQVQGGTGELFF TGCGCCAGCAGCCAAGTACAGGGGGGCACCGGGGAGCTGTTTTTT
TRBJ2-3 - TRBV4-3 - CASSQEAGASTDTRYF TGCGCCAGCAGCCAAGAAGCGGGCGCTAGCACAGATACGCGGTATTTT
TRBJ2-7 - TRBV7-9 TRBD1 CASQALNTGADRGSYNEQYF TGTGCCAGCCAAGCTTTAAATACGGGGGCCGACAGGGGCTCCTACAATGAGCAGTACTTC
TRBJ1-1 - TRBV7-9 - CASSAIDWDTEAFF TGTGCCAGCAGCGCCATTGACTGGGACACTGAAGCTTTCTTT
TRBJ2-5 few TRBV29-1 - CSVRSAVIETQYF TGCAGCGTGAGGTCGGCTGTTATCGAGACCCAGTACTTC
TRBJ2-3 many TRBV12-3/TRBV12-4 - CASSLGATIHTDTQYF TGTGCCAGCAGTTTAGGTGCTACGATACACACAGATACGCAGTATTTT
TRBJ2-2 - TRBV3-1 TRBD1 CASNDRVSGELFF TGTGCCAGCAACGACAGGGTCTCCGGGGAGCTGTTTTTT
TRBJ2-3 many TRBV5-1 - CASSLGGPYTDTQYF TGCGCCAGCTCCCTAGGCGGGCCCTACACAGATACGCAGTATTTT
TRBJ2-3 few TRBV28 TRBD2 CASSFSGGASDTQYF TGTGCCAGCAGTTTTAGCGGGGGGGCCTCAGATACGCAGTATTTT
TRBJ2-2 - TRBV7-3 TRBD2 CASSSHSGTSNTGELFF TGTGCCAGCAGCTCTCATAGCGGGACTTCGAACACCGGGGAGCTGTTTTTT
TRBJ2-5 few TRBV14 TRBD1 CASSHTWTGGWGETQYF TGTGCCAGCAGCCACACCTGGACAGGAGGATGGGGAGAGACCCAGTACTTC
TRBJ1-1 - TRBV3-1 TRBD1 CASSPGTGGSEAFF TGTGCCAGCAGCCCGGGGACAGGGGGTTCTGAAGCTTTCTTT
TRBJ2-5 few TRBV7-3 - CASSRIGGNQETQYF TGTGCCAGCAGCAGAATTGGGGGCAACCAAGAGACCCAGTACTTC
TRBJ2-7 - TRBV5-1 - CASSSGQQGYYEQYF TGCGCCAGCAGCTCAGGACAGCAAGGCTATTACGAGCAGTACTTC
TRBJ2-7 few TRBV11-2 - CASQSDRWSIYSYEQYF TGTGCCAGCCAAAGTGATCGGTGGTCGATATACTCCTACGAGCAGTACTTC
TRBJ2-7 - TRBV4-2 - CASSREAGKSYEQYF TGTGCCAGCAGCCGAGAGGCGGGAAAATCCTACGAGCAGTACTTC
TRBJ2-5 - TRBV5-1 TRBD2 CAGSLGLDQETQYF TGCGCCGGCAGCTTGGGACTAGACCAAGAGACCCAGTACTTC
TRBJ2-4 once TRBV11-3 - CASSTVLAGEQYF TGTGCCAGCAGCACCGTACTAGCCGGGGAGCAGTACTTC
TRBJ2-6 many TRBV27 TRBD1 CASTFRQGLSGANVLTF TGTGCCAGTACGTTTAGACAGGGGCTCTCCGGGGCCAACGTCCTGACTTTC
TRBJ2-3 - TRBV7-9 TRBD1 CASSSTGTAADTQYF TGTGCCAGCAGCTCCACCGGGACAGCCGCAGATACGCAGTATTTT
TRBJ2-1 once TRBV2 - CASSEGTNEQFF TGTGCCAGCAGCGAAGGGACCAATGAGCAGTTCTTC
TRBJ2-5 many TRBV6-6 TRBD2 CASSLLPAGGETQYF TGTGCCAGCAGCCTACTGCCAGCGGGAGGGGAGACCCAGTACTTC
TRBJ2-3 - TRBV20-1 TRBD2 CSAKGLAGWSDTQYF TGCAGTGCTAAGGGACTAGCGGGATGGTCAGATACGCAGTATTTT
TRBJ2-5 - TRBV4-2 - CASSQVGFQETQYF TGTGCCAGCAGCCAGGTCGGATTTCAAGAGACCCAGTACTTC
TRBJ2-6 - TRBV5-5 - CASSFWAAGANVLTF TGTGCCAGCAGCTTTTGGGCAGCTGGGGCCAACGTCCTGACTTTC
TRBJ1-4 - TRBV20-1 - CSARITGWEKLFF TGCAGTGCTAGAATAACAGGGTGGGAAAAACTGTTTTTT
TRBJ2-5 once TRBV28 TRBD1 CASQTGGYQETQYF TGTGCCAGTCAAACAGGGGGATACCAAGAGACCCAGTACTTC
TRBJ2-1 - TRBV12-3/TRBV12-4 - CASRGLRNEQFF TGTGCCAGCAGGGGGTTAAGGAATGAGCAGTTCTTC
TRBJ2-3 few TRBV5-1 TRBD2 CASSSQLAGGPDTQYF TGCGCCAGCAGCTCTCAACTAGCGGGGGGGCCGGATACGCAGTATTTT
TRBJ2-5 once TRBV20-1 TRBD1 CSARSDRGGETQYF TGCAGTGCTAGATCGGACAGGGGAGGTGAGACCCAGTACTTC
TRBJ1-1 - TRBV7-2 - CASSLRGETEAFF TGTGCCAGCAGCTTACGGGGGGAAACTGAAGCTTTCTTT
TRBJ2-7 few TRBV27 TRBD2 CASSLFFETSGIPYEQYF TGTGCCAGCAGTTTATTCTTCGAGACTAGCGGGATCCCCTACGAGCAGTACTTC
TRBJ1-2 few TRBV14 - CASSVDSLYGYTF TGTGCCAGCAGCGTTGACAGCCTCTATGGCTACACCTTC
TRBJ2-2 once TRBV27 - CASSPRGAETGELFF TGTGCCAGCAGCCCCCGGGGGGCCGAGACCGGGGAGCTGTTTTTT
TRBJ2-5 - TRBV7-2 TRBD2 CASSRRAGEETQYF TGTGCCAGCAGCCGACGGGCGGGAGAAGAGACCCAGTACTTC
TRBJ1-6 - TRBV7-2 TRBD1 CASSPEQGLPLHF TGTGCCAGCAGCCCAGAACAGGGGTTACCCCTCCACTTT
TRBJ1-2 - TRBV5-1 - CASSLEGWRGYGYTF TGCGCCAGCAGCTTGGAGGGGTGGCGCGGCTATGGCTACACCTTC
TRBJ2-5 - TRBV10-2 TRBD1 CASRSGTGFSGQETQYF TGCGCCAGCAGGTCCGGGACAGGTTTTTCAGGACAAGAGACCCAGTACTTC
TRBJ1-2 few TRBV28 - CASGGNYGYTF TGTGCCAGCGGGGGTAACTATGGCTACACCTTC
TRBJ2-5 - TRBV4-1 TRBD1 CASSQPGQGGETQYF TGCGCCAGCAGCCAACCGGGACAGGGGGGCGAGACCCAGTACTTC
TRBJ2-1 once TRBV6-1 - CASRPQGSYDEQFF TGTGCCAGCAGACCCCAGGGAAGCTACGATGAGCAGTTCTTC
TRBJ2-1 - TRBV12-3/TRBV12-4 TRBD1 CASSFRQGSSYNEQFF TGTGCCAGCAGTTTCAGACAGGGAAGCTCCTACAATGAGCAGTTCTTC
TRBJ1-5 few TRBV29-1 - CSVEVGGNQPQHF TGCAGCGTTGAAGTTGGGGGAAATCAGCCCCAGCATTTT
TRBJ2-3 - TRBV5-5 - CASSHLPPGKFATDTQYF TGTGCCAGCAGCCATCTTCCGCCTGGGAAGTTCGCCACAGATACGCAGTATTTT
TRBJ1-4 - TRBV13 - CASSLGGTTNEKLFF TGTGCCAGCAGCTTAGGGGGGACAACTAATGAAAAACTGTTTTTT
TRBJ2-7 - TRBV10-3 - CAIRPDRTSYEQYF TGTGCCATCAGACCCGACAGGACCTCCTACGAGCAGTACTTC
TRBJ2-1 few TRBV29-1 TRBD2 CSATLAGGSYNEQFF TGCAGCGCAACCCTGGCGGGGGGCTCCTACAATGAGCAGTTCTTC
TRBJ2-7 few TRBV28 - CASSFLSTYEQYF TGTGCCAGCAGTTTCCTTTCCACCTACGAGCAGTACTTC